This TCR beta chain was captured in a study of cytomegalovirus exposure and HLA in healthy donors. This clone was found a few times. Germline trimming cut 0 bases from V and 2 bases from J; bases unmatched to any gene: 6. The germline V gene has CDR1 SGHVS and CDR2 FNYEAQ. The CDR3 is 17 residues long. Profiling relied on immunoSEQ multiplex PCR, and the TCRdb table lists in-frame clones only, not all of them. This table has 200,000 to 300,000 clones, about 86% appearing once. The specimen was PBMCs. This sequence originates from a man between 18 and 29 years old in good health and CMV-seronegative. V gene TRBV7-6 combines with J gene TRBJ2-7; TRBD2 aligns across 11 bases. The CDR3 region has the DNA TGTGCCAGCAGCTTAGCTCCCCCTAGCGGGGGGCCCTACGAGCAGTACTTC. Translated: CASSLAPPSGGPYEQYF.